Presented here are 17 T cell receptor beta chains from one specimen sequenced in a study of CD8 T cells in Susac syndrome. Reverse transcription used about 0.45 to 1 ug RNA and random hexamers. TCRdb analysed the immunoSEQ multiplex PCR reads with MiXCR anew, one entry per CDR3 protein. The profile shows under 200,000 distinct CDR3 sequences, about 91% of them singletons. What was sequenced was CD4+ T cells from PBMCs. The receptors stem from a human donor in good health.

The rearrangement joins TRBV19 to TRBJ2-5, with TRBD1 matching over 8 bases. V trimming: 9 bases; J trimming: 0 bases; junction bases outside the gene matches: 9. This CDR3 is built from 15 residues. Germline assignment: CDR1 LNHDA and CDR2 SQIVND (reference sequence). The CDR3 DNA follows: TGTGCCAGCACCCCCGGGACAGGACACCAAGAGACCCAGTACTTC. It encodes CASTPGTGHQETQYF.

The genes are TRBV20-1 and TRBJ2-5; no clear D. Trimming removed 0 bases from V and 0 bases from J, with 5 bases in between. This CDR3 has 13 residues. Looked up from germline, CDR1 is DFQATT and CDR2 is SNEGSKA (reference sequence). CDR3 amino acids: CSARDEDQETQYF. The CDR3 bases are TGCAGTGCTAGAGATGAGGACCAAGAGACCCAGTACTTC.

The chain couples TRBV18 to TRBJ2-1; a weak D match, TRBD1 (5 bases). V dropped 0 bases and J dropped 4 bases, with 10 bases sitting between them. The CDR3 loop spans 15 amino acids. Germline values: CDR1 KGHSH, CDR2 LQKENI. CDR3 in amino acids: CASSPPNDRYNEQFF. The DNA of the CDR3 is TGTGCCAGCTCACCACCCAATGACAGATACAATGAGCAGTTCTTC.

This chain uses TRBV2 with TRBJ1-2; D call uncertain. Germline CDR1 reads SNHLY; CDR2 reads FYNNEI. This CDR3 is 13 amino acids long. Deletions cut 7 bases from V and 2 bases from J, with 11 bases between. This CDR3 is CASIIPTNYGYTF. CDR3 DNA sequence: TGTGCCAGCATCATCCCGACGAACTATGGCTACACCTTC.

The chain employs TRBV5-1 and TRBJ2-7; D remains ambiguous. Germline V gene lookup returns CDR1 SGHRS and CDR2 YFSETQ. The CDR3 totals 14 residues. With 0 bases removed from V and 0 bases from J, the gap between germline ends came to 7 bases. CDR3 region: CASSLEWSSYEQYF. Here the CDR3 DNA reads TGCGCCAGCAGCTTGGAATGGAGCTCCTACGAGCAGTACTTC.

This chain links TRBV7-8 with TRBJ2-2; 7 bases align to TRBD1. This CDR3 is built from 17 residues. The junction had 7 bases not matched to a gene; V was cut back by 1 base and J by 2 bases. CDR1 SGHVS and CDR2 FQNEAQ come from the germline V gene. CDR3 sequence (DNA): TGTGCCAGCAGCTTAGGGCCCGACAGGGTTAACACCGGGGAGCTGTTTTTT. This encodes CASSLGPDRVNTGELFF.

This chain joins TRBV20-1 and TRBJ1-5; tentatively, D is TRBD1 (6 bases). Trimming left V 4 bases short and J 5 bases short, with 12 bases between. Germline V gene sequence: CDR1 DFQATT, CDR2 SNEGSKA (reference sequence). This CDR3 contains 13 residues. The CDR3 DNA sequence: TGCAGTGCTATCGGGGGGCTGGATCAGCCCCAGCATTTT. It is translated as CSAIGGLDQPQHF.

Written as DNA, the CDR3 is TGCAGCGTTGAAGATAGAGTTAGCGATGAGCAGTTCTTC. Protein product: CSVEDRVSDEQFF. V usage is TRBV29-1 and J usage is TRBJ2-1; TRBD2 might be the D (5 bases). The CDR3 has 13 amino acids. Trimming removed 0 bases at V and 8 bases at J, with 11 bases between. Germline V gene sequence: CDR1 SQVTM, CDR2 ANQGSEA.

This clonotype was found once. The chain employs TRBV15 and TRBJ1-2; no clear D. Trimming stripped 1 base from V and 6 bases from J, with 6 bases between. The CDR3 contains 12 residues. CDR1 is LNHNV and CDR2 is YYDKDF in the germline V gene (reference sequence). The CDR3 sequence: CATSRATDGYTF. CDR3 sequence (DNA): TGTGCCACCAGCAGAGCAACTGATGGCTACACCTTC.

This chain connects TRBV12-3 or TRBV12-4 to TRBJ2-1; maybe TRBD2 (6 bases). V gave up 3 bases and J gave up 3 bases, with 15 bases separating them. This CDR3 contains 16 residues. CDR3 sequence: CASSLRDGAGYNEQFF. CDR3 nucleotides: TGTGCCAGCAGTTTGCGGGACGGGGCTGGCTACAATGAGCAGTTCTTC.

There are a few counts of this clonotype. The chain has TRBV20-1 and TRBJ2-7; 9 bases fit TRBD1. From germline, CDR1 is DFQATT and CDR2 SNEGSKA (reference sequence). Trimming at V came to 0 bases and at J to 3 bases, leaving 6 bases not matched to a gene. The CDR3 length is 15 residues. Here the CDR3 reads CSARDGTGRNYEQYF. The CDR3 DNA reads TGCAGTGCTAGAGACGGGACAGGGAGAAACTACGAGCAGTACTTC.

The rearrangement uses TRBV20-1 and TRBJ2-2; no clear D gene. V shed 0 bases and J shed 1 base, with 6 bases lying between them. The V gene's germline CDR1 is DFQATT and CDR2 SNEGSKA (reference sequence). This CDR3 comprises 14 residues. The CDR3 loop is CSAREMGNTGELFF. For the CDR3, the DNA is TGCAGTGCTAGAGAAATGGGGAACACCGGGGAGCTGTTTTTT.

The chain combines TRBV2 with TRBJ2-3, with a weak D call TRBD2 (5 bases). From germline, CDR1 is SNHLY and CDR2 FYNNEI. The CDR3 is 12 amino acids. The V end lost 8 bases, the J end lost 0 bases, and 6 bases lay between the germline ends. The CDR3 reads CASRTSTDTQYF. The CDR3 region has the DNA TGTGCCAGCCGGACTAGCACAGATACGCAGTATTTT. The full variable domain, in which reference TRBV2 and TRBJ2-3 provide the parts outside the CDR3, is EPEVTQTPSHQVTQMGQEVILRCVPISNHLYFYWYRQILGQKVEFLVSFYNNEISEKSEIFDDQFSVERPDGSNFTLKIRSTKLEDSAMYFCASRTSTDTQYFGPGTRLTVL.

This clonotype has a single count. The chain has TRBV9 and TRBJ2-3; TRBD2 agrees at 8 bases. Germline CDR1 reads SGDLS; CDR2 reads YYNGEE. Unmatched junction bases numbered 14, after V lost 0 bases and J lost 5 bases. This CDR3 contains 18 residues. The CDR3 DNA sequence: TGTGCCAGCAGCGTAGCCCCTAACGGGAGGGCTGGAGTAGATACGCAGTATTTT. As protein: CASSVAPNGRAGVDTQYF.

CDR3 sequence: CSVRGGNISYNEQFF. The CDR3 DNA reads as TGCAGCGTGAGGGGGGGGAACATCTCCTACAATGAGCAGTTCTTC. The chain recombines TRBV29-1 with TRBJ2-1; D perhaps matches TRBD2 (7 bases). V lost 6 bases and J 0 bases, leaving 15 bases between the germline ends. This CDR3 spans 15 amino acids. CDR1 and CDR2 (germline): SQVTM, ANQGSEA.

This chain connects TRBV7-7 to TRBJ2-7; 7 nucleotides match TRBD2. From germline, CDR1 is SSHAT and CDR2 FNYEAQ (reference sequence). The CDR3 is 13 amino acids. J lost 4 bases, V lost 5 bases, and 5 bases had no gene match. The CDR3 loop reads CASSTGTNYEQYF. In DNA form, the CDR3 reads TGTGCCAGCAGCACCGGGACTAATTACGAGCAGTACTTC.

This chain joins TRBV5-1 and TRBJ1-1; D unresolved. V was pared by 4 bases and J by 11 bases, with 18 bases between. Germline CDR1 SGHRS, CDR2 YFSETQ. This CDR3 contains 13 residues. The CDR3 reads CASSGKTGVGAFF. CDR3 bases: TGCGCCAGCAGCGGGAAGACGGGAGTTGGGGCTTTCTTT.